The TCR beta chain under discussion was sequenced for a study of cytomegalovirus exposure and HLA in healthy donors. Across the study: A previous analysis identified approximately 120 million unique TCR beta sequences derived from roughly 180 million T cells.

Notes on the study in general: There were some V segments, including TRBV6-2 and TRBV6-3, excluded as indistinguishable. Later analysis identified a missense DCLRE1C variant that was linked to TCR beta V- and J-gene trimming. For most subjects, TCR beta sequences were reported to predict HLA-A and HLA-B alleles with accuracy.

This CDR3 contains 15 residues. Germline V gene data show CDR1 as SGHVS and CDR2 as FQNEAQ. The V and J ends lost 3 bases and 2 bases respectively, with 11 bases between them. Researchers ran the PCR with 60 Vbeta and 13 Jbeta primers. Profiled with immunoSEQ multiplex PCR; TCRdb holds only in-frame clones, not every one. The profile covers 97,000 or so clones, with roughly three quarters appearing a single time and about 1.5% taken by the ten largest. As to this clone: What it binds is unknown.

The source is a middle-aged man in good health and CMV-seronegative. The sequenced sample was PBMCs. The rearrangement uses TRBV7-8 and TRBJ1-3, with unresolved D. The CDR3 region is CASSFGEVPGNTIYF. Written as DNA, the CDR3 is TGTGCCAGCAGCTTTGGTGAGGTCCCTGGAAACACCATATATTTT.